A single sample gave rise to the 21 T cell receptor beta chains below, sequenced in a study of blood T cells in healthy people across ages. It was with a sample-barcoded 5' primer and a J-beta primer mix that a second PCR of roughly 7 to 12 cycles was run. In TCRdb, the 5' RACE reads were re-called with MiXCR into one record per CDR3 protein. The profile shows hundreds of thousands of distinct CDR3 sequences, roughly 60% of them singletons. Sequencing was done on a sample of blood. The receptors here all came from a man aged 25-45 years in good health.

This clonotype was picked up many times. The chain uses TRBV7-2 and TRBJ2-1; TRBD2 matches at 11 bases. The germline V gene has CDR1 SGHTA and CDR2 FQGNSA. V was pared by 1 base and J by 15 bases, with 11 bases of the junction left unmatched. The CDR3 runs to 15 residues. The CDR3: CASSLGATLAGGPFF. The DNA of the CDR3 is TGTGCCAGCAGCTTAGGAGCTACCTTAGCGGGAGGGCCGTTCTTC.

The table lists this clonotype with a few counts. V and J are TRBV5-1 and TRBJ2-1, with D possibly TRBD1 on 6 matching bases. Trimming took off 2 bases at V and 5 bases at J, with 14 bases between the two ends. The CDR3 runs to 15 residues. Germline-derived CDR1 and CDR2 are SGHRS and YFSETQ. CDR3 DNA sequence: TGCGCCAGCAGCTTAACCGGGACAAACAACAATGAGCAGTTCTTC. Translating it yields CASSLTGTNNNEQFF.

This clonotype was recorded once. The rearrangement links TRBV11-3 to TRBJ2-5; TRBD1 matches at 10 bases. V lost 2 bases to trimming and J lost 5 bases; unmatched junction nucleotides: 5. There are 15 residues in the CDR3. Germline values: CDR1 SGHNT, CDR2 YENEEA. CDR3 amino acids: CASSLRTGGIETQYF. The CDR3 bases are TGTGCCAGCAGCTTAAGGACAGGGGGGATCGAGACCCAGTACTTC.

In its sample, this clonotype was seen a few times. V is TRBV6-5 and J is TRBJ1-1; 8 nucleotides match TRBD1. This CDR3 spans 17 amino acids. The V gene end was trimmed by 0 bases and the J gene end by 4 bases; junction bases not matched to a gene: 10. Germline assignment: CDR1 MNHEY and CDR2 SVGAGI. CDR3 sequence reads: CASSYSRSGGGGTEAFF. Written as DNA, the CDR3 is TGTGCCAGCAGTTACTCGAGATCAGGGGGCGGGGGCACTGAAGCTTTCTTT.

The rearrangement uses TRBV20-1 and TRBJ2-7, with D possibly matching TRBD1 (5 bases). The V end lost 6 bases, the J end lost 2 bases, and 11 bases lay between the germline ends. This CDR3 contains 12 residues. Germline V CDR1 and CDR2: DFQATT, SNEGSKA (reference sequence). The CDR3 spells CSARQSTYEQYF. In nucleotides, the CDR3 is TGCAGTGCGAGACAGTCTACCTACGAGCAGTACTTC.

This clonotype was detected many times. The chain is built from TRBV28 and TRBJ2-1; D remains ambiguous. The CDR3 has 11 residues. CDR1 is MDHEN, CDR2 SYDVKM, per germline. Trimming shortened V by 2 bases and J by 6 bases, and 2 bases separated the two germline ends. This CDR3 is CASSLRNEQFF. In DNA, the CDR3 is TGTGCCAGCAGTTTACGCAATGAGCAGTTCTTC.

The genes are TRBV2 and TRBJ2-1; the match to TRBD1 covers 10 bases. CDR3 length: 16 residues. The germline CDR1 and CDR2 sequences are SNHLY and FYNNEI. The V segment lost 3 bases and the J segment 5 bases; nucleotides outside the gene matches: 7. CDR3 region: CASSEVDRGRDNEQFF. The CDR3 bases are TGTGCCAGCAGTGAGGTCGACAGGGGGCGCGACAATGAGCAGTTCTTC.

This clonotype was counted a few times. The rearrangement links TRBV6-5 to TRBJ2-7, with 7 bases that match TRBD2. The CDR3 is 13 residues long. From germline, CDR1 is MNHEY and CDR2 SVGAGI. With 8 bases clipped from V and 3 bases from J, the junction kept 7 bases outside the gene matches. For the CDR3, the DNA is TGTGCCAGCTCTCGCGGGAGCCACTACGAGCAGTACTTC. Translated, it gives CASSRGSHYEQYF.

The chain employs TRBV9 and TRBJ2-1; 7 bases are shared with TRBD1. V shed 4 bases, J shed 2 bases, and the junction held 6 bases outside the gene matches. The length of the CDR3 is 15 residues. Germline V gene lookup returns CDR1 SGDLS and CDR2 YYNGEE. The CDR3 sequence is CASSTGQPTYNEQFF. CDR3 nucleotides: TGTGCCAGCAGCACGGGACAGCCCACCTACAATGAGCAGTTCTTC.

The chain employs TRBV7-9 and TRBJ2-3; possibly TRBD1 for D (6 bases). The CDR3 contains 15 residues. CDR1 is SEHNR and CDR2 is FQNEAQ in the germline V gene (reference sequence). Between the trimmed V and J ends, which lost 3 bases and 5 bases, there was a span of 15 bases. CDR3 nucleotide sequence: TGTGCCAGCAGCTTTCCGCAGGGGTTCGGAGATACGCAGTATTTT. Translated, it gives CASSFPQGFGDTQYF.

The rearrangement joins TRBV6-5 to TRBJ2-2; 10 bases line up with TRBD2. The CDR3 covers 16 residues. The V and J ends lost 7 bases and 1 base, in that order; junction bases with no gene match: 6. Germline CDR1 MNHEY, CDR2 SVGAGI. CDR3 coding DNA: TGTGCCAGCACTCGCGGACTAGCGGAGAACACCGGGGAGCTGTTTTTT. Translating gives CASTRGLAENTGELFF.

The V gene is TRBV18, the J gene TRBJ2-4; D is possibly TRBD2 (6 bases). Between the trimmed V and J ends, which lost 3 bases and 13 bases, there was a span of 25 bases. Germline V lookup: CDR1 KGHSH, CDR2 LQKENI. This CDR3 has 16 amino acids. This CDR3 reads CASSPVGESRTREQYF. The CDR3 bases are TGTGCCAGCTCACCGGTTGGGGAATCTAGAACACGGGAGCAGTACTTC.

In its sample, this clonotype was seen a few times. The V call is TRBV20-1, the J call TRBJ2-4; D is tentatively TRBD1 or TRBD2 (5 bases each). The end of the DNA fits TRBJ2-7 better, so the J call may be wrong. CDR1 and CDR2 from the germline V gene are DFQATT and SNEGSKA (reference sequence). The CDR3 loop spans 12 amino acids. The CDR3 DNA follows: TGCAGTGCTAGAGAGGGGGTCTACGAGCAGTACTTC. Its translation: CSAREGVYEQYF.

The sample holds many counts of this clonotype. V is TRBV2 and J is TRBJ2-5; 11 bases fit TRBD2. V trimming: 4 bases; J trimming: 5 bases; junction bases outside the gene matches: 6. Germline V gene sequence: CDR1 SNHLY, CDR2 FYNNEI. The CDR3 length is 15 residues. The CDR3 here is CASSADSGRAETQYF. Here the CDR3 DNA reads TGTGCCAGCAGTGCGGATAGCGGGAGGGCGGAGACCCAGTACTTC.

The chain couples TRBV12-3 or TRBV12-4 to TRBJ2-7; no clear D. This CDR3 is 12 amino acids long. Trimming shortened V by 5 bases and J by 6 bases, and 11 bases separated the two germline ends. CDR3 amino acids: CASSPFQSEQYF. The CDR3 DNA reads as TGTGCCAGCAGTCCCTTCCAGTCCGAGCAGTACTTC.

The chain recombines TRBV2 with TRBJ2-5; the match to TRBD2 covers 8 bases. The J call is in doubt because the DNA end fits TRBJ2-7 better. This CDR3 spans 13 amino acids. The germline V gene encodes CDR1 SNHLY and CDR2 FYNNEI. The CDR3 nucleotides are TGTGCCAGCAGTCGTAGCGGGGACAACGAGCAGTACTTC. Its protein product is CASSRSGDNEQYF.

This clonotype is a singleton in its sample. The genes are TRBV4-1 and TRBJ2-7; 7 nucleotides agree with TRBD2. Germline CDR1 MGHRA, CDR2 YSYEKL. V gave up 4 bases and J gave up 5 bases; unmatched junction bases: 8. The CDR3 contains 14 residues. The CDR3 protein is CASSRSRGSHEQYF. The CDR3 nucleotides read TGCGCCAGCAGCCGGTCCCGCGGGAGCCACGAGCAGTACTTC.

Here the CDR3 reads CASRINEKLFF. The CDR3 nucleotides read TGTGCCAGCAGAATAAATGAAAAACTGTTTTTT. This sequence joins TRBV7-2 and TRBJ1-4; D is undetermined. V lost 6 bases to trimming and J lost 5 bases, with 4 bases between them. CDR3 length: 11 residues. Germline V CDR1 and CDR2: SGHTA, FQGNSA.

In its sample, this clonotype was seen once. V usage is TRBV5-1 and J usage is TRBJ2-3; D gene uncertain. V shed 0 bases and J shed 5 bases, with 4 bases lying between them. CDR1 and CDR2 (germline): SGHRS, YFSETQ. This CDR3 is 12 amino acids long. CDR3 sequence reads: CASSLELDTQYF. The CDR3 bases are TGCGCCAGCAGCTTGGAGCTAGATACGCAGTATTTT.

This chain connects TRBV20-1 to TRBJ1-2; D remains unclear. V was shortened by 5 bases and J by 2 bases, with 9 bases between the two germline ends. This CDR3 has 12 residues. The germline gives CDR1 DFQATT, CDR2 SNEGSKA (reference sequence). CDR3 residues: CSAGNMNYGYTF. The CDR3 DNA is TGCAGTGCTGGTAATATGAACTATGGCTACACCTTC.

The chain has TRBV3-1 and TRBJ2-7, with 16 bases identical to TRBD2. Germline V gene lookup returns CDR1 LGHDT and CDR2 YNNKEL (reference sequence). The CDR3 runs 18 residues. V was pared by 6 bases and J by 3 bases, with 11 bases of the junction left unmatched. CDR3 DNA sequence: TGTGCCAGCAGTCGAGGGACTAGCGGGGGGGCCGAATTCTACGAGCAGTACTTC. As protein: CASSRGTSGGAEFYEQYF.